This TCR beta chain was captured in a study of graft-versus-host responses after intestinal transplantation. Whole-study context: Multivisceral, liver-intestinal, or isolated intestinal transplants were performed in recipients. After anti-thymocyte globulin induction, recipients took tacrolimus and steroids for around three years.

Trimming stripped 3 bases from V and 0 bases from J, with 9 bases between. Germline loops: CDR1 LNHDA, CDR2 SQIVND (reference sequence). The CDR3 sequence is 15 residues long. This clone was detected a few times. Some clones are missing from TCRdb's copy, which holds only in-frame ones; the method was immunoSEQ multiplex PCR. The sample contains 77,000 or so clones, roughly 90% of which appear only once. The origin of this receptor is a human patient who received an intestinal transplant, so some T cells may come from the graft donor. Sequenced material: PBMCs, taken 98 days after intestinal transplantation. The chain links TRBV19 to TRBJ1-3; a weak D match, TRBD1 (5 bases). CDR3 residues: CASSMGLLSGNTIYF. The CDR3 DNA follows: TGTGCCAGTAGTATGGGACTGCTCTCTGGAAACACCATATATTTT.